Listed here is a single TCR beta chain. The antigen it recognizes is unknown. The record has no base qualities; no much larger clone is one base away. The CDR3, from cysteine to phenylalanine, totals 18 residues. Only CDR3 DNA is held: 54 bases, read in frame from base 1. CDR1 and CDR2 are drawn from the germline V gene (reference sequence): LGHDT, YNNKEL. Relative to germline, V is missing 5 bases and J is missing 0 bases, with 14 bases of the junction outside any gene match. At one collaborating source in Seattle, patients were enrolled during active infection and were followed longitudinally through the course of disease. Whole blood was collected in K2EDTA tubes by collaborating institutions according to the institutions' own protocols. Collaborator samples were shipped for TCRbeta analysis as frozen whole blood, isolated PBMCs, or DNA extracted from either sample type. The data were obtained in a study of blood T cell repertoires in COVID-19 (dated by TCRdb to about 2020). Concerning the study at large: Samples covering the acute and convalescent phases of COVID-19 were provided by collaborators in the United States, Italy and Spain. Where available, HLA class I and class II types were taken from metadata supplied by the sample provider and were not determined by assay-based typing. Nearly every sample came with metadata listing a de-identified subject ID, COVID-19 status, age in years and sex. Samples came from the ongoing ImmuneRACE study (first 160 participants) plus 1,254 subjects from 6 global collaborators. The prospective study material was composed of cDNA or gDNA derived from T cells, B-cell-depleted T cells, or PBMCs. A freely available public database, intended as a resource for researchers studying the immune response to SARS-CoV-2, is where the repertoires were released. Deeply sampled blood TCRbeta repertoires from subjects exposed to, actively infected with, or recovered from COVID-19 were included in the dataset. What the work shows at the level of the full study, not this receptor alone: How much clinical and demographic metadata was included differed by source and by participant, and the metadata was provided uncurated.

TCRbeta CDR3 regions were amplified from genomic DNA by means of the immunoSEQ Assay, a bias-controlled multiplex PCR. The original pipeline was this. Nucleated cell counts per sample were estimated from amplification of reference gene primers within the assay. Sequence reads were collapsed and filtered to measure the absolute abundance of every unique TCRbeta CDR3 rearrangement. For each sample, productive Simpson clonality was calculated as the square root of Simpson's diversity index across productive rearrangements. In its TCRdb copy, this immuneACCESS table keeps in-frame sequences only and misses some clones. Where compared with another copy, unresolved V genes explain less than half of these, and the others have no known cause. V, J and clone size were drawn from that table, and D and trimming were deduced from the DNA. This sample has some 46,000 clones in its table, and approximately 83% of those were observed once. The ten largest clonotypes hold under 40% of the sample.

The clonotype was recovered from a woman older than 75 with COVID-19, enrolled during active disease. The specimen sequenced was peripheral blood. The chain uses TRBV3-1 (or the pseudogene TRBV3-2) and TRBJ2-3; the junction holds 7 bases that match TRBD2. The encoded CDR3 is CASSAGTNRTSSTDTQYF. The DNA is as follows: TGTGCCAGCAGCGCCGGGACTAACCGAACCTCTAGCACAGATACGCAGTATTTT.